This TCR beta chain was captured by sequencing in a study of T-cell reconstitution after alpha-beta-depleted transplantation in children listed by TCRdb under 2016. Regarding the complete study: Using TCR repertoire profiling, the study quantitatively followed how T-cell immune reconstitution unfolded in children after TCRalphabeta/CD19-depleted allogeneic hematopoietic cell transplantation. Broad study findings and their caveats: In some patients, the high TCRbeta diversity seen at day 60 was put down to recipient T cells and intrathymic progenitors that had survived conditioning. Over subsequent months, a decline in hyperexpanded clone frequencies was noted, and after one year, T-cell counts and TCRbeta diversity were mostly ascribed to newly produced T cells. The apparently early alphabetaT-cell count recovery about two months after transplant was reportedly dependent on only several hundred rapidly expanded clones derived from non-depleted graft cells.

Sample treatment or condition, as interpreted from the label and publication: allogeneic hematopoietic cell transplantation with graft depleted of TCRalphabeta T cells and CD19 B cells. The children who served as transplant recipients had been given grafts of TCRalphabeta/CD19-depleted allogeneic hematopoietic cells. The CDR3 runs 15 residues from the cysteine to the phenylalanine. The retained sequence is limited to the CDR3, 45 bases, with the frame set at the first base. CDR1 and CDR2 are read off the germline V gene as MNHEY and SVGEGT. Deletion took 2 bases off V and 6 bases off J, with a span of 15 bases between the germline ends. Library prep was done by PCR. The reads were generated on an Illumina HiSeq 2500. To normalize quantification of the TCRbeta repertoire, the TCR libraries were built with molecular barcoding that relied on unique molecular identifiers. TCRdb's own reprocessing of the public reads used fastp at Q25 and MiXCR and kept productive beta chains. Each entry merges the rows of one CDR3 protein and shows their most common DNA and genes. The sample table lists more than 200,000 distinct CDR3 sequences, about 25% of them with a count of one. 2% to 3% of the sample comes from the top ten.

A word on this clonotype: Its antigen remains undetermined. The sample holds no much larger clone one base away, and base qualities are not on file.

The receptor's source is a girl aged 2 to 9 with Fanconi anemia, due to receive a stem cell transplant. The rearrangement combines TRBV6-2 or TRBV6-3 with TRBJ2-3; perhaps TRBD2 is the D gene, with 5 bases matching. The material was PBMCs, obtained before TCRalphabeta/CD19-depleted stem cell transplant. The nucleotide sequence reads TGTGCCAGCAGTTACGAGGGTATTCGCGCGGATACGCAGTATTTT. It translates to CASSYEGIRADTQYF.